Below are 7 T cell receptor beta chains sequenced from a single sample in a study of T cell repertoires in cytomegalovirus infection. Their antigen targets remain unknown. From the reads, TCRdb called clonotypes with MiXCR, one entry per CDR3 protein. Counted here are roughly 220,000 distinct CDR3 sequences, 38% occurring once; the ten biggest clones make up 55% to 70%. The input for sequencing was CD8+ T cells from cultured PBMCs, taken from culture after CMV antigen stimulation. The origin of the receptors is a human donor in good health (CMV status not recorded). Some clones in this sample may be carry-over from other donors' samples.

This clonotype has only a few counts. This sequence joins TRBV11-2 and TRBJ2-1; a weak D match, TRBD2 (5 bases). The CDR3 covers 12 residues. CDR1 and CDR2 from the germline V gene are SGHAT and FQNNGV. V lost 5 bases and J 7 bases, leaving 9 bases between the germline ends. CDR3 bases: TGTGCCAGCAGCCATCGCGGGAATGAGCAGTTCTTC. This codes for CASSHRGNEQFF.

CDR3 protein: CATLPPLHF. The CDR3 DNA follows: TGTGCCACCCTTCCGCCCCTCCACTTT. The chain joins TRBV12-3 or TRBV12-4 to TRBJ1-6; D is uncertain. The CDR3 has 9 residues. V lost 10 bases and J lost 13, with 8 bases in between.

The J gene is TRBJ2-7, the V gene TRBV7-9; D gene uncertain. The CDR3 length is 13 residues. Germline loops: CDR1 SEHNR, CDR2 FQNEAQ (reference sequence). V was shortened by 5 bases and J by 7 bases, with 15 bases between the two germline ends. The CDR3 DNA follows: TGTGCCAGCAGCCCCCTACTTGAAGAAGAGCAGTACTTC. This codes for CASSPLLEEEQYF.

The chain uses TRBV5-6 and TRBJ2-1, with D unresolved. Trimming stripped 0 bases from V and 10 bases from J, with 8 bases between. The germline gives CDR1 SGHDT, CDR2 YYEEEE. The CDR3 sequence is 12 residues long. CDR3 sequence reads: CASSLVSWEQFF. The CDR3 DNA reads as TGTGCCAGCAGCTTGGTCAGCTGGGAGCAGTTCTTC.

About this clonotype: The junction and the germline gene differ at one end; a read error may be behind it. The chain is built from TRBV5-3 and TRBJ1-1, with D uncertain. TRBV5-3 is flagged as an ORF with uncertain function. The CDR3 is made up of 14 amino acids. CDR3 region: CASSLSRRNTEAFF. The CDR3 DNA sequence: TGTGCCAGCAGCTTGTCGAGGAGAAACACTGAAGCTTTCTTT.

This clonotype came up a few times. J is TRBJ2-3 and V is TRBV7-2; D perhaps matches TRBD1 (6 bases). The CDR3 is 15 residues long. The germline CDR1 and CDR2 sequences are SGHTA and FQGNSA. Trimming took off 4 bases at V and 1 base at J, with 12 bases between the two ends. The DNA for the CDR3 is TGTGCCAGCAGCTCACAGGGTGGGCGCACAGATACGCAGTATTTT. Protein sequence: CASSSQGGRTDTQYF. The whole variable domain, remainder taken from reference TRBV7-2 and TRBJ2-3, is GAGVSQSPSNKVTEKGKDVELRCDPISGHTALYWYRQSLGQGLEFLIYFQGNSAPDKSGLPSDRFSAERTGGSVSTLTIQRTQQEDSAVYLCASSSQGGRTDTQYFGPGTRLTVL.

This clonotype was counted many times. The V and J genes are TRBV12-3 or TRBV12-4 and TRBJ1-2; D gene uncertain. The V end lost 4 bases, the J end lost 7 bases, and 10 bases lay between the germline ends. The length of the CDR3 is 12 residues. CDR3 DNA: TGTGCCAGCAGTTCCCTAAGTAGTGGCTACACCTTC. As protein: CASSSLSSGYTF.